The rows below give T cell receptor beta chains drawn from one sample of a study of shared clonotypes between healthy human individuals. Clones were sequenced by immunoSEQ multiplex PCR, and TCRdb holds only the in-frame ones, with some missing. The table shows 550,000 to 800,000 clones, with around 91% occurring only once. Specimen: memory CD8+ T cells from PBMCs. These receptors all come from a man aged 18 to 29 in good health. Some clones in this sample may be carry-over from other donors' samples. CDR3s include the opening cysteine and the closing phenylalanine or tryptophan. D genes are given only for firm matches. The size entry is marked missing in some rows and otherwise reads once, few, many or a size class.

TRBJ1-1 | . | TRBV7-6 | . | CASRPFGDTGSTEAFF | TGTGCCAGCAGGCCGTTCGGGGACACAGGGAGCACTGAAGCTTTCTTT
TRBJ2-3 | . | TRBV27 | . | CASVSRDLTDTQYF | TGTGCCAGCGTTTCCAGAGACCTAACAGATACGCAGTATTTT
TRBJ2-7 | . | TRBV28 | . | CASSPRTESYRGGAPYEQYF | TGTGCCAGCAGTCCCCGGACAGAGAGTTATCGGGGAGGAGCTCCCTACGAGCAGTACTTC
TRBJ1-2 | . | TRBV4-1 | . | CASSQGGATEANYGYTF | TGCGCCAGCAGCCAAGGGGGGGCCACAGAAGCTAACTATGGCTACACCTTC
TRBJ2-7 | . | TRBV7-9 | TRBD2 | CASSRGLAEAYEQYF | TGTGCCAGCAGCCGGGGACTAGCGGAGGCCTACGAGCAGTACTTC
TRBJ2-1 | . | TRBV9 | TRBD2 | CASSRIAGGTSYNEQFF | TGTGCCAGCAGCAGGATAGCGGGAGGGACGTCCTACAATGAGCAGTTCTTC
TRBJ1-2 | . | TRBV28 | TRBD1 | CAVGTRGHGYTF | TGTGCCGTCGGGACCAGGGGGCATGGCTACACCTTC
TRBJ2-7 | . | TRBV5-5 | . | CASSLERFTYEQYF | TGTGCCAGCAGCTTGGAAAGGTTTACCTACGAGCAGTACTTC
TRBJ1-5 | . | TRBV2 | . | CASRDIGANQPQHF | TGTGCCAGCAGAGACATTGGCGCGAATCAGCCCCAGCATTTT
TRBJ1-2 | . | TRBV5-4 | . | CASTRYRERLNYGYTF | TGTGCCAGCACCAGATACAGGGAGAGACTAAACTATGGCTACACCTTC
TRBJ1-2 | . | TRBV7-8 | . | CASSPRGGSGYTF | TGTGCCAGCAGCCCCCGAGGTGGCTCTGGCTACACCTTC
TRBJ2-3 | once | TRBV7-9 | . | CASSPGLRSTDTQYF | TGTGCCAGCAGCCCGGGACTCCGGAGCACAGATACGCAGTATTTT
TRBJ1-4 | . | TRBV7-6 | . | CASSLNRASNEKLFF | TGTGCCAGCAGCTTAAACAGGGCCTCTAATGAAAAACTGTTTTTT
TRBJ2-7 | . | TRBV28 | TRBD1 | CASRIGDRRDPYEQYF | TGTGCCAGCCGTATAGGGGACAGGAGAGATCCCTACGAGCAGTACTTC
TRBJ1-2 | . | TRBV6-5 | . | CASSYSPSGVGSYTF | TGTGCCAGCAGTTACAGTCCCTCAGGGGTAGGGAGCTACACCTTC
TRBJ1-4 | . | TRBV4-3 | . | CASSQDVSSGNEKLFF | TGCGCCAGCAGCCAAGATGTCTCTTCGGGGAATGAAAAACTGTTTTTT
TRBJ2-5 | . | TRBV11-2 | . | CAISGGREKETQYF | TGTGCCATCTCGGGGGGCCGGGAGAAAGAGACCCAGTACTTC
TRBJ2-3 | . | TRBV9 | TRBD2 | CASSVDGRGGTDTQYF | TGTGCCAGCAGCGTAGACGGGAGGGGTGGGACAGATACGCAGTATTTT
TRBJ1-1 | . | TRBV7-9 | TRBD1 | CASSFHRRQGATEAFF | TGTGCCAGCAGCTTCCACCGGAGACAGGGCGCCACTGAAGCTTTCTTT
TRBJ2-2 | . | TRBV29-1 | TRBD2 | CSVAPTSVYTGELFF | TGCAGCGTTGCCCCGACTAGCGTGTACACCGGGGAGCTGTTTTTT
TRBJ2-7 | . | TRBV7-8 | . | CASSSSRGEQYF | TGTGCCAGCAGCTCCAGCCGGGGGGAGCAGTACTTC
TRBJ2-1 | many | TRBV5-1 | . | CASSPRLAAPDEQFF | TGCGCCAGCAGCCCTCGGCTAGCCGCCCCAGACGAGCAGTTCTTC
TRBJ2-7 | once | TRBV7-9 | . | CATQTGEAPYEQYF | TGTGCCACCCAAACGGGGGAAGCTCCCTACGAGCAGTACTTC
TRBJ2-7 | . | TRBV6-5 | TRBD2 | CASSYSLGGLVYEQYF | TGTGCCAGCAGTTACTCGTTGGGGGGACTAGTCTACGAGCAGTACTTC
TRBJ1-5 | once | TRBV7-9 | TRBD1 | CASSQGQRIRDQPQHF | TGTGCCAGCAGCCAGGGACAGCGGATCCGCGATCAGCCCCAGCATTTT
TRBJ1-4 | . | TRBV2 | . | CASTIDSSWEKLFF | TGTGCCAGCACCATTGACAGTTCATGGGAAAAACTGTTTTTT
TRBJ2-7 | once | TRBV27 | TRBD1 | CASSLRGQGFYEQYF | TGTGCCAGCAGTTTAAGGGGACAGGGTTTCTACGAGCAGTACTTC
TRBJ1-2 | few | TRBV5-4 | TRBD1 | CASSSRDRVNYGYTF | TGTGCCAGCAGCAGCCGGGACAGGGTTAACTATGGCTACACCTTC
TRBJ2-7 | . | TRBV4-1 | . | CASSQDAMRRDYEQYF | TGCGCCAGCAGCCAAGATGCGATGCGGAGGGACTACGAGCAGTACTTC
TRBJ1-2 | . | TRBV5-5 | . | CASRLGAAAVNYGYTF | TGTGCCAGCAGATTGGGGGCCGCAGCCGTAAACTATGGCTACACCTTC
TRBJ2-5 | . | TRBV10-3 | . | CAISESHPQETQYF | TGTGCCATCAGTGAGTCCCACCCCCAAGAGACCCAGTACTTC
TRBJ2-1 | once | TRBV11-3 | . | CASSFVQKGGHEQFF | TGTGCCAGCAGCTTCGTTCAGAAGGGAGGACATGAGCAGTTCTTC
TRBJ2-1 | . | TRBV2 | TRBD1 | CASSSGTGAYNEQFF | TGTGCCAGCAGTTCCGGGACAGGGGCCTACAATGAGCAGTTCTTC
TRBJ2-5 | . | TRBV5-1 | . | CASSFLRGETQYF | TGCGCCAGCAGCTTTCTGAGGGGAGAGACCCAGTACTTC
TRBJ2-7 | . | TRBV6-1 | . | CASSELMGTLGYEQYF | TGTGCCAGCAGTGAACTTATGGGGACCCTAGGATACGAGCAGTACTTC
TRBJ2-3 | once | TRBV10-3 | . | CAIRPREQSTDTQYF | TGTGCCATCAGGCCCAGGGAGCAAAGTACAGATACGCAGTATTTT
TRBJ2-7 | . | TRBV27 | TRBD2 | CASSILAGFPYEQYF | TGTGCCAGCAGTATCCTAGCGGGGTTCCCCTACGAGCAGTACTTC
TRBJ2-7 | . | TRBV29-1 | . | CSVAPSASYEQYF | TGCAGCGTTGCTCCTAGCGCCAGCTACGAGCAGTACTTC
TRBJ2-1 | few | TRBV5-1 | . | CASSLAIGGLYNEQFF | TGCGCCAGCAGCTTGGCCATCGGCGGACTCTACAATGAGCAGTTCTTC
TRBJ2-2 | . | TRBV5-1 | TRBD1 | CASSYGQGAGTGELFF | TGCGCCAGCAGCTACGGACAGGGGGCCGGCACCGGGGAGCTGTTTTTT
TRBJ2-3 | . | TRBV4-3 | TRBD1 | CASSQAYRGRDTQYF | TGCGCCAGCAGCCAAGCTTACAGGGGGAGGGATACGCAGTATTTT
TRBJ1-2 | . | TRBV15 | TRBD1 | CATSPRVRDSYGYTF | TGTGCCACCAGTCCCAGGGTTAGGGACAGCTATGGCTACACCTTC
TRBJ2-7 | . | TRBV28 | TRBD1 | CASSFDLGRTGGLEQYF | TGTGCCAGCAGTTTCGACCTCGGGAGGACAGGGGGTCTCGAGCAGTACTTC
TRBJ1-5 | . | TRBV7-8 | TRBD1 | CASSAEPTGEISNQPQHF | TGTGCCAGCAGCGCCGAACCGACAGGGGAAATCAGCAATCAGCCCCAGCATTTT
TRBJ2-7 | . | TRBV27 | . | CASSLHPAYEQYF | TGTGCCAGCAGCTTGCATCCCGCCTACGAGCAGTACTTC
TRBJ1-3 | . | TRBV7-8 | . | CASSLALGGQVSGNTIYF | TGTGCCAGCAGCTTAGCTTTGGGGGGTCAGGTCTCTGGAAACACCATATATTTT
TRBJ2-3 | . | TRBV19 | TRBD2 | CASSTPGLAARDTQYF | TGTGCCAGTAGTACGCCGGGACTAGCGGCACGAGATACGCAGTATTTT
TRBJ2-1 | once | TRBV18 | TRBD2 | CASSPTIEREEHNEQFF | TGTGCCAGCTCACCAACAATCGAGCGGGAAGAACACAATGAGCAGTTCTTC
TRBJ2-1 | once | TRBV29-1 | TRBD2 | CSVAGLAAHNEQFF | TGCAGCGTCGCGGGACTAGCGGCACACAATGAGCAGTTCTTC
TRBJ2-5 | . | TRBV28 | TRBD2 | CASSLIAGETQYF | TGTGCCAGCAGTTTAATAGCGGGGGAGACCCAGTACTTC
TRBJ2-7 | . | TRBV29-1 | TRBD2 | CSIPASGFKEQYF | TGCAGCATCCCGGCTAGCGGGTTCAAAGAGCAGTACTTC
TRBJ2-1 | . | TRBV13 | . | CASSLPESSYNEQFF | TGTGCCAGCAGCTTACCCGAGAGCTCCTACAATGAGCAGTTCTTC